The entry below gives a single T cell receptor beta chain sequence along with its context. Deletions cut 3 bases from V and 5 bases from J, with 13 bases between. The CDR3 covers 15 residues. CDR1 LNHNV and CDR2 YYDKDF come from the germline V gene (reference sequence). The donors were healthy bone marrow donors. This sample was included in a study of cytomegalovirus exposure and HLA in healthy donors. PCR primers comprised 60 Vbeta and 13 Jbeta primers. This table comes from immunoSEQ multiplex PCR, and its TCRdb copy is limited to in-frame clones, with some not included. The table shows some 160,000 clones, with 80% to 90% occurring only once.

The rearrangement uses TRBV15 and TRBJ1-4; D is possibly TRBD1 (5 bases). The clonotype comes from a boy between 2 and 10 years old in good health and CMV-seronegative. Material: PBMCs. As DNA, the CDR3 is TGTGCCACCAGCAGTGGCAGACAGCACAATGAAAAACTGTTTTTT. Translated, it gives CATSSGRQHNEKLFF.